Below, 10 T cell receptor beta chains from the same sample are listed, as sequenced in a study of blood T cell repertoires in COVID-19. The table came from immunoSEQ multiplex PCR; TCRdb's copy has only in-frame clones and leaves some out. This table has approximately 50,000 clones, more than 75% appearing once. Sample: peripheral blood. All receptors derive from a woman over 75 with acute or convalescent COVID-19.

This clone was seen a few times. The V gene is TRBV7-9, the J gene TRBJ2-7, with TRBD1 identical over 9 bases. CDR1 is SEHNR, CDR2 FQNEAQ, per germline (reference sequence). The CDR3 has 15 residues. The J segment lost 4 bases and the V segment lost 3 bases, leaving 7 bases of the junction unmatched. CDR3 bases: TGTGCCAGCAGCTTGGGACAGGGTCCTTTTTACGAGCAGTACTTC. This encodes CASSLGQGPFYEQYF.

J is TRBJ2-2 and V is TRBV4-2, with 8 bases that match TRBD2. Germline trimming cut 1 base from V and 3 bases from J; bases unmatched to any gene: 4. The germline CDR1 and CDR2 sequences are LGHNA and YNFKEQ. This CDR3 has 16 amino acids. The CDR3 DNA is TGTGCCAGCAGCCAAGGGGCGGGGGGAGACACCGGGGAGCTGTTTTTT. Translation gives CASSQGAGGDTGELFF.

The chain links TRBV15 to TRBJ2-1, with D possibly matching TRBD2 (6 bases). Trimming took off 0 bases at V and 7 bases at J, with 10 bases between the two ends. This CDR3 contains 14 residues. Germline values: CDR1 LNHNV, CDR2 YYDKDF (reference sequence). The CDR3 protein is CATSRDGAGNEQFF. The CDR3 nucleotides are TGTGCCACCAGCAGAGATGGTGCGGGAAATGAGCAGTTCTTC.

The chain couples TRBV2 to TRBJ2-2; D may be TRBD2 (6 bases). The CDR3 sequence is 13 residues long. The V gene's germline CDR1 is SNHLY and CDR2 FYNNEI. Trimming removed 4 bases from V and 5 bases from J, with 8 bases in between. CDR3 in amino acids: CASSVRGTGELFF. CDR3 in DNA: TGTGCCAGCAGTGTCCGGGGGACCGGGGAGCTGTTTTTT.

The rearrangement uses TRBV5-4 and TRBJ1-6; perhaps TRBD1 as D (6 bases). Germline V gene sequence: CDR1 SGHNT, CDR2 YYREEE (reference sequence). V dropped 4 bases and J dropped 8 bases, with 13 bases sitting between them. The CDR3 is made up of 14 amino acids. The CDR3 DNA follows: TGTGCCAGCAGCAACCGGGACACTTATTCACCCCTCCACTTT. As protein: CASSNRDTYSPLHF.

The chain carries TRBV5-1 and TRBJ2-7; 7 bases agree with TRBD1. V lost 4 bases and J lost 0; bases outside the gene matches: 13. There are 17 residues in the CDR3. Germline V gives CDR1 SGHRS, CDR2 YFSETQ. The CDR3 region is CASSQFPSGTVSYEQYF. CDR3 coding DNA: TGCGCCAGCAGCCAGTTCCCTTCAGGGACAGTCTCCTACGAGCAGTACTTC.

The V gene is TRBV5-8, the J gene TRBJ2-5; D gene unclear. This CDR3 spans 12 amino acids. Germline CDR1 SGHTS, CDR2 YDEGEE. The ends were cut back, 1 base at V and 4 bases at J, with 5 bases in the middle. In DNA form, the CDR3 reads TGTGCCAGCAGCTTGAATCTAGAGACCCAGTACTTC. This encodes CASSLNLETQYF. Together with reference TRBV5-8 and TRBJ2-5, the CDR3 gives the full variable domain: EAGVTQSPTHLIKTRGQQATLRCSPISGHTSVYWYQQALGLGLQFLLWYDEGEERNRGNFPPRFSGRQFPNYSSELNVNALELEDSALYLCASSLNLETQYFGPGTRLLVL.

The J gene is TRBJ1-5, the V gene TRBV27, with D unclear. The length of the CDR3 is 13 residues. Germline V gene sequence: CDR1 MNHEY, CDR2 SMNVEV (reference sequence). V lost 5 bases, J lost 8 bases, and 13 bases lay in between. CDR3: CASSPSRTEPQHF. CDR3 in DNA: TGTGCCAGCAGTCCCTCGCGAACCGAGCCCCAGCATTTT.

This chain links TRBV2 with TRBJ2-5; D remains ambiguous. CDR1 SNHLY and CDR2 FYNNEI come from the germline V gene. The CDR3 is 12 residues long. V was clipped by 5 bases and J by 0 bases, with 4 bases between them. The CDR3 sequence is CASSQNQETQYF. DNA of the CDR3: TGTGCCAGCAGTCAGAACCAAGAGACCCAGTACTTC.

V usage is TRBV7-2 and J usage is TRBJ1-5; D uncertain. The germline V gene encodes CDR1 SGHTA and CDR2 FQGNSA. The CDR3 is 12 residues long. The V end was cut by 5 bases, the J end by 6 bases, with 8 bases between. In nucleotides, the CDR3 is TGTGCCAGCAGCCCCCGGGGTCAGCCCCAGCATTTT. Its protein product is CASSPRGQPQHF.